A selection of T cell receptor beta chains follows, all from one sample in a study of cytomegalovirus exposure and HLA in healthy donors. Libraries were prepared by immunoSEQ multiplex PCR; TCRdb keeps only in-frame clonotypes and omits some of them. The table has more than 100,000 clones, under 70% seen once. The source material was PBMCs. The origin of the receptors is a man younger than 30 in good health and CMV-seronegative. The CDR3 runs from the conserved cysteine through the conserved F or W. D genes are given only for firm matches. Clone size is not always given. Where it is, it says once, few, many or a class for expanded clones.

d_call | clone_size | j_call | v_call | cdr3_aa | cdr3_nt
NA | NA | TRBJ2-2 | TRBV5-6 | CASTLVPQNTGELFF | TGTGCCAGCACCCTAGTCCCACAGAACACCGGGGAGCTGTTTTTT
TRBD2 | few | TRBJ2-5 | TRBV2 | CASAGTREGEQYF | TGTGCCAGCGCCGGGACTAGAGAGGGGGAGCAGTACTTC
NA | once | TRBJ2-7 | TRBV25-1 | CASPGLYEQYF | TGTGCCAGCCCAGGCCTCTACGAGCAGTACTTC
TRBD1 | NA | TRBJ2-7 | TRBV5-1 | CASSLVDRGSYEQYF | TGCGCCAGCAGCTTGGTCGACAGGGGATCCTACGAGCAGTACTTC
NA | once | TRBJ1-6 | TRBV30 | CAWRGLNNSPLHF | TGTGCCTGGAGGGGGCTTAATAATTCACCCCTCCACTTT
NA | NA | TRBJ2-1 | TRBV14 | CASSPGGIAGLYYNEQFF | TGTGCCAGCAGCCCAGGTGGTATCGCAGGGCTGTACTACAATGAGCAGTTCTTC
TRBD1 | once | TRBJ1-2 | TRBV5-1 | CASSLGPGQGDYGYTF | TGCGCCAGCAGCTTGGGGCCGGGACAGGGGGACTATGGCTACACCTTC
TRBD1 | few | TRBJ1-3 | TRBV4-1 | CASSQYGTGITSGNTIYF | TGCGCCAGCAGCCAATATGGGACAGGGATCACCTCTGGAAACACCATATATTTT
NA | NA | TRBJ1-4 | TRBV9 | CASSVGPTQGEKLFF | TGTGCCAGCAGCGTTGGGCCCACCCAAGGTGAAAAACTGTTTTTT
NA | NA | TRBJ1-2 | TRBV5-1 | CASSLVTGAPRGYTF | TGCGCCAGCAGCTTGGTCACTGGGGCGCCGAGAGGCTACACCTTC
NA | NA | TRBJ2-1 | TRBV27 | CASSTPLGGSSYNEQFF | TGTGCCAGCAGTACCCCTCTTGGTGGGAGCTCCTACAATGAGCAGTTCTTC
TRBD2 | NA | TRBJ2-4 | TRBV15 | CATSRDGGGRDIQYF | TGTGCCACCAGCAGAGATGGCGGGGGGCGGGACATTCAGTACTTC
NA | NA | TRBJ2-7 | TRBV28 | CASSLIPGSNEQYF | TGTGCCAGCAGTTTAATTCCAGGGTCCAACGAGCAGTACTTC
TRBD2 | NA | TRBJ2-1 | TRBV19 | CASTSLAGSSYNEQFF | TGTGCCAGTACCTCCCTAGCGGGCTCCTCCTACAATGAGCAGTTCTTC
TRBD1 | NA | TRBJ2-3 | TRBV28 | CAGQGNADTQYF | TGTGCCGGACAGGGTAACGCAGATACGCAGTATTTT
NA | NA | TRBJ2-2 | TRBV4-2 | CASSPQRGDTGELFF | TGTGCCAGCAGCCCCCAGCGCGGGGACACCGGGGAGCTGTTTTTT
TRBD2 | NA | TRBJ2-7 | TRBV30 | CAWTTLLAGREQYF | TGTGCCTGGACCACACTGCTAGCGGGCAGAGAGCAGTACTTC
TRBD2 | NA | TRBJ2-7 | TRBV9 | CASSVGPSGSQHEQYF | TGTGCCAGCAGCGTAGGACCTAGCGGGAGTCAACACGAGCAGTACTTC